These T cell receptor beta chains were read from a single sample in a study of PD-1 blockade in classical Hodgkin lymphoma. Libraries were prepared by immunoSEQ multiplex PCR; TCRdb keeps only in-frame clonotypes and omits some of them. The sample records about 60,000 clones, roughly nine tenths being singletons. The input for sequencing was peripheral blood mononuclear cells (PBMCs), taken before the fourth cycle of nivolumab. These receptor sequences come from a human donor with classical Hodgkin lymphoma. The CDR3 runs from the conserved cysteine through the conserved F or W. Fields, in order: J gene, V gene, clone size, CDR3 length, D gene, CDR3 DNA, CDR3 protein. A D gene is named only where the DNA matches it firmly. Rows may omit the clone size; those that give it use once, few, many or a size class.

TRBJ2-1,TRBV11-2,once,14,-,TGTGCCAGCAGCTTAGGGGGACCCCTCAATGAGCAGTTCTTC,CASSLGGPLNEQFF
TRBJ2-5,TRBV12-5,once,16,TRBD2,TGTGCTAGTGGTCCGGGGACTAGCGGAGGACAAGAGACCCAGTACTTC,CASGPGTSGGQETQYF
TRBJ2-1,TRBV7-9,-,17,TRBD2,TGTGCCAGCAGCGTCCGCCCCGGGACTAGTAAACCCCATGAGCAGTTCTTC,CASSVRPGTSKPHEQFF
TRBJ1-1,TRBV6-5,-,13,-,TGTGCCAGCAGCTACTCTGTGTTGACAGAAGCTTTCTTT,CASSYSVLTEAFF
TRBJ2-5,TRBV5-5,-,15,-,TGTGCCAGCAGCTGGACCCCGGGGTCACAAGAGACCCAGTACTTC,CASSWTPGSQETQYF
TRBJ2-1,TRBV5-1,-,16,TRBD2,TGCGCCAGCAGGGCGGGGGTGGACTTACCCTACAATGAGCAGTTCTTC,CASRAGVDLPYNEQFF
TRBJ1-1,TRBV2,-,12,-,TGTGCCAGCAGGGTCCCTAGGGATCGAGCTTTCTTT,CASRVPRDRAFF
TRBJ2-5,TRBV5-1,once,16,-,TGCGCCAGCAGCCTCAGACTACAGAATCCACAAGAGACCCAGTACTTC,CASSLRLQNPQETQYF
TRBJ1-2,TRBV11-2,once,14,-,TGTGCCAGCAGCTTAATGGGGACTAACTATGGCTACACCTTC,CASSLMGTNYGYTF
TRBJ1-5,TRBV6-1,-,11,-,TGTGCCAGCAGGAGGGATCAGCCCCAGCATTTT,CASRRDQPQHF
TRBJ1-2,TRBV29-1,-,12,-,TGCAGCGTTGCGGGCGTCGGGCAGGAGGGGTATTTC,CSVAGVGQEGYF
TRBJ2-2,TRBV7-8,-,16,TRBD2,TGTGCCTCCGCACTAGCGGGGGCCATGAACACCGGGGAGCTGTTTTTT,CASALAGAMNTGELFF
TRBJ1-2,TRBV19,once,13,-,TGTGCCAGTAGTATAAGGAAACAGGAGGGCTACACCTTC,CASSIRKQEGYTF
TRBJ2-3,TRBV30,-,13,-,TGTGCCTGGGGTAATCACGGCACAGATACGCAGTATTTT,CAWGNHGTDTQYF
TRBJ1-1,TRBV7-9,-,12,-,TGTGCCAGCGGTTGGATGAACACTGAAGCTTTCTTT,CASGWMNTEAFF
TRBJ2-5,TRBV7-3,-,13,-,TGTGCCAGCAGCTTAAGACAGAAAGAGACCCAGTACTTC,CASSLRQKETQYF
TRBJ2-1,TRBV6-4,few,13,-,TGTGCCAGCAGTGATTTTGGGGGGCCGGAGCAGTTCTTC,CASSDFGGPEQFF
TRBJ2-1,TRBV30,-,14,TRBD1,TGTGCCTGGAGTACGGGACAGGGGTACCATGAGCAGTTCTTC,CAWSTGQGYHEQFF
TRBJ1-2,TRBV6-6,medium-sized,11,-,TGTGCCAGCAGTTACCCGACTGGCTACACCTTC,CASSYPTGYTF
TRBJ1-2,TRBV6-5,-,13,-,TGTGCCAGCAGTTACTCTTCCGGGAATGGCTACACCTTC,CASSYSSGNGYTF
TRBJ2-1,TRBV2,-,13,TRBD1,TGTGCCAGCAGAAGGACAGGCTCAGATGAGCAGTTCTTC,CASRRTGSDEQFF
TRBJ1-1,TRBV4-2,-,14,-,TGTGCCAGCAGCCACTTAACGAGGGGTCCGAAAGCTTTCTTT,CASSHLTRGPKAFF
TRBJ1-3,TRBV13,-,16,-,TGTGCCAGCAGCCCGGTTGGTAGCTCCTCTGGAAACACCATATATTTT,CASSPVGSSSGNTIYF
TRBJ1-4,TRBV5-1,-,15,-,TGCGCCAGCAGCATGGGGCCTGAGGGCATTAAAAGGGTGTTTTTT,CASSMGPEGIKRVFF
TRBJ1-6,TRBV5-1,-,14,-,TGCGCCAGCAGCAACTCAGGGTTTGATTCACCCCTCCACTTT,CASSNSGFDSPLHF
TRBJ1-1,TRBV13,-,14,-,TGTGCCAGCGCCTTCCGGACAGTGAACACTGAAGCTTTCTTT,CASAFRTVNTEAFF
TRBJ1-5,TRBV7-9,-,15,-,TGTGCCAGCAGTCCCGGACTCGATAGCAATCAGCCCCAGCATTTT,CASSPGLDSNQPQHF
TRBJ2-1,TRBV18,-,11,-,TGTGCCAGCTCACCCCAGCGGGAGCAGTTCTTC,CASSPQREQFF
TRBJ1-4,TRBV28,-,12,-,TGTGCCAGCGGCAGGGGCTATGAAAAACTGTTTTTT,CASGRGYEKLFF
TRBJ2-7,TRBV7-6,-,14,-,TGTGCCAGCAGCCGAGGAGGGAGCTCCTACGAGCAGTACTTC,CASSRGGSSYEQYF
TRBJ1-6,TRBV15,once,15,-,TGTGCCACCAGCAGAGATCGAACAGGGCCACGTTTCCTCCACTTT,CATSRDRTGPRFLHF
TRBJ2-7,TRBV13,few,12,-,TGTGCCAGCAGTGAATGGAAACCCGAGCAGTACTTC,CASSEWKPEQYF
TRBJ1-5,TRBV19,-,13,-,TGTGCCAGTAGTATAAGGGAGTTACAGCCCCAGCATTTT,CASSIRELQPQHF